Below are 15 T cell receptor beta chains sequenced from a single sample in a study of T-cell memory formation after mild COVID-19. Using its own MiXCR run on the 5' RACE reads, TCRdb lists one record per CDR3 protein. The sample lists roughly 190,000 distinct CDR3 sequences, more than 9% occurring once. The sequencing sample was made of PBMCs or a T cell subset sorted from them (not recorded which). The receptors originated from a man aged 18 to 35 who had mild COVID-19 (a few samples of this study predate the infection). Cell type and time point are not known.

This chain joins TRBV19 and TRBJ1-2; D gene unclear. Germline V lookup: CDR1 LNHDA, CDR2 SQIVND (reference sequence). Between the trimmed V and J ends, which lost 7 bases and 8 bases, there was a span of 17 bases. This CDR3 region has 13 residues. The CDR3: CASMDLGRRGYTF. CDR3 nucleotide sequence: TGTGCCAGTATGGATCTTGGGCGGCGGGGCTACACCTTC.

This clonotype came up many times. The rearrangement joins TRBV27 to TRBJ2-5; 11 bases fit TRBD2. Germline values: CDR1 MNHEY, CDR2 SMNVEV (reference sequence). V gave up 3 bases and J gave up 5 bases; unmatched junction bases: 5. CDR3 length: 15 amino acids. CDR3 nucleotides: TGTGCCAGCAGTTTTACTAGCGGGGGAGTTGAGACCCAGTACTTC. This codes for CASSFTSGGVETQYF.

This clonotype has only a few counts. This chain links TRBV28 with TRBJ1-2; D is undetermined. This CDR3 comprises 11 residues. CDR1 is MDHEN, CDR2 SYDVKM, per germline. V lost 6 bases to trimming and J lost 8 bases, with 10 bases between them. CDR3 in amino acids: CASSREDGYTF. The CDR3 region has the DNA TGTGCCAGCAGCCGGGAGGACGGCTACACCTTC.

Concerning this clonotype: At one end, the junction sequence differs from germline, possibly due to a read error. CDR3 region: CSSSSTPTWTAPGSPLHF. CDR3 DNA sequence: TGTTCCAGCAGCTCAACCCCTACCTGGACCGCCCCCGGGTCACCCCTCCACTTT. The V and J genes are TRBV7-9 and TRBJ1-6; D gene unclear. This CDR3 has 18 residues. Looked up from germline, CDR1 is SEHNR and CDR2 is FQNEAQ (reference sequence).

V usage is TRBV12-3 or TRBV12-4 and J usage is TRBJ1-1; perhaps TRBD1 as D (5 bases). The CDR3 spans 13 residues. V dropped 3 bases and J dropped 5 bases, with 10 bases sitting between them. The CDR3 sequence is CASSFRGSTEAFF. Here the CDR3 DNA reads TGTGCCAGCAGTTTCCGGGGGAGTACTGAAGCTTTCTTT.

This clonotype has a handful of counts. The CDR3 nucleotides are TGCGCCAGCAGCGCCGGCCTCATGGGGGAGACCCAGTACTTC. Translating gives CASSAGLMGETQYF. The chain uses TRBV5-1 and TRBJ2-5; the D is unclear. The CDR3 length is 14 residues. Per the germline V gene, CDR1 is SGHRS and CDR2 is YFSETQ. V was trimmed by 4 bases and J by 5 bases, leaving 15 bases between them.

J is TRBJ2-2 and V is TRBV20-1; D is ambiguous. Trimming removed 6 bases from V and 6 bases from J, with 14 bases in between. CDR1 and CDR2 (germline): DFQATT, SNEGSKA (reference sequence). The CDR3 sequence is 13 residues long. As DNA, the CDR3 is TGCAGTGCCCACACGCCGTCTGCCGGGGAGCTGTTTTTT. Translation: CSAHTPSAGELFF.

The chain is built from TRBV6-1 and TRBJ2-3; a possible D gene is TRBD1 (6 bases). V lost 6 bases and J lost 2, with 15 bases in between. The length of the CDR3 is 15 residues. Germline V gives CDR1 MNHNS, CDR2 SASEGT. CDR3 loop: CASRPQGRDTDTQYF. Here the CDR3 DNA reads TGTGCCAGCAGGCCCCAGGGGCGCGACACAGATACGCAGTATTTT.

V usage is TRBV7-6 and J usage is TRBJ2-7, with D unresolved. The CDR3 sequence is 13 residues long. The ends were cut back, 1 base at V and 0 bases at J, with 4 bases in the middle. CDR1 is SGHVS, CDR2 FNYEAQ, per germline. The CDR3 region has the DNA TGTGCCAGCAGCTTAGACGGCTCCTACGAGCAGTACTTC. Residues: CASSLDGSYEQYF.

This chain joins TRBV10-3 and TRBJ2-2; 7 bases align to TRBD2. The CDR3 covers 15 residues. Germline CDR1 ENHRY, CDR2 SYGVKD. V gave up 4 bases and J gave up 1 base; unmatched junction bases: 3. The DNA for the CDR3 is TGTGCCATCAGTGGGACTAGTGGGAACACCGGGGAGCTGTTTTTT. This translates into CAISGTSGNTGELFF.

The chain has TRBV12-3 or TRBV12-4 and TRBJ2-3, with 12 bases matching TRBD2. V gave up 3 bases and J gave up 4 bases; unmatched junction bases: 11. The CDR3 has 18 amino acids. The CDR3 region has the DNA TGTGCCAGCAGTTTGGATAGCCTAGCGGGGGGGCCAGCAGATACGCAGTATTTT. Residues: CASSLDSLAGGPADTQYF.

CDR3 in amino acids: CASSVASGNNEQFF. The DNA of the CDR3 is TGTGCCAGCAGCGTAGCTTCAGGGAACAATGAGCAGTTCTTC. V usage is TRBV9 and J usage is TRBJ2-1, with D perhaps matching TRBD1 (5 bases). V gave up 0 bases and J gave up 5 bases, with 9 bases separating them. CDR1 and CDR2 (germline): SGDLS, YYNGEE. This CDR3 contains 14 residues. Filled out from reference TRBV9 and TRBJ2-1, the complete variable domain reads DSGVTQTPKHLITATGQRVTLRCSPRSGDLSVYWYQQSLDQGLQFLIQYYNGEERAKGNILERFSAQQFPDLHSELNLSSLELGDSALYFCASSVASGNNEQFFGPGTRLTVL.

This clonotype appeared many times. This chain joins TRBV5-1 and TRBJ2-1; tentatively, D is TRBD1 or TRBD2 (6 bases each). Per the germline V gene, CDR1 is SGHRS and CDR2 is YFSETQ. The CDR3 has 15 amino acids. Trimming removed 4 bases from V and 3 bases from J, with 14 bases in between. The CDR3 DNA reads as TGCGCCAGCAGCCGCGAAGGGGGGTACTACAATGAGCAGTTCTTC. It yields the protein CASSREGGYYNEQFF.

This clonotype was counted a few times. The J gene is TRBJ2-7, the V gene TRBV5-1, with 12 bases lining up with TRBD2. The CDR3 has 16 amino acids. CDR1 is SGHRS and CDR2 is YFSETQ in the germline V gene. V gave up 4 bases and J gave up 6 bases; unmatched junction bases: 11. The CDR3 sequence is CASSERASGGAFEQYF. The CDR3 DNA reads TGCGCCAGCAGCGAGAGGGCTAGCGGGGGGGCCTTCGAGCAGTACTTC.

This clonotype was seen only a few times. The V and J genes are TRBV7-9 and TRBJ1-1; D ambiguous. The CDR3 is made up of 12 amino acids. The V end was cut by 5 bases, the J end by 3 bases, with 7 bases between. CDR1 and CDR2 from the germline V gene are SEHNR and FQNEAQ (reference sequence). The CDR3 region has the DNA TGTGCCAGCAGCACCCTTTACACTGAAGCTTTCTTT. Its protein is CASSTLYTEAFF.